The T cell receptor beta chain under discussion was sequenced for a study of vaccination and CD4 T cells after COVID-19. Whole-study context: Control cultures received a CEFX pool, an HIV-1 Nef pool, or no peptide.

About this clonotype itself: Its antigen remains unidentified.

This CDR3 region has 13 residues. Deletions cut 9 bases from V and 1 base from J, with 10 bases between. Looked up from germline, CDR1 is MNHNS and CDR2 is SASEGT. Sequencing of cultured CD4+ T cell DNA used the Oncomine TCR Beta short-read assay. TCRdb analysed the PCR reads with MiXCR anew, one entry per CDR3 protein. This table has almost 9,500 distinct CDR3 sequences, over 45% appearing once. General study results and limits: It was found that, in convalescent patients, 304 of 307 vaccine-specific clones were spike mono-reactive.

Indicated treatment: roughly ten-day PBMC culture with coronavirus spike peptide pools or control peptides (ViraFEST assay). IL-2 (roughly 10 IU/ml) and peptide pools (roughly 10 ug/ml) were added to cultures of two million PBMCs per well. Sequenced: CD4+ T cells from blood, cultured in vitro. The chain recombines TRBV6-1 with TRBJ1-5, with D hard to call. The sequence was collected from a human donor who had recovered from COVID-19. The CDR3 nucleotides read TGTGCCAGTGAGAGGGAGAGCAATCAGCCCCAGCATTTT. Amino acids: CASERESNQPQHF.